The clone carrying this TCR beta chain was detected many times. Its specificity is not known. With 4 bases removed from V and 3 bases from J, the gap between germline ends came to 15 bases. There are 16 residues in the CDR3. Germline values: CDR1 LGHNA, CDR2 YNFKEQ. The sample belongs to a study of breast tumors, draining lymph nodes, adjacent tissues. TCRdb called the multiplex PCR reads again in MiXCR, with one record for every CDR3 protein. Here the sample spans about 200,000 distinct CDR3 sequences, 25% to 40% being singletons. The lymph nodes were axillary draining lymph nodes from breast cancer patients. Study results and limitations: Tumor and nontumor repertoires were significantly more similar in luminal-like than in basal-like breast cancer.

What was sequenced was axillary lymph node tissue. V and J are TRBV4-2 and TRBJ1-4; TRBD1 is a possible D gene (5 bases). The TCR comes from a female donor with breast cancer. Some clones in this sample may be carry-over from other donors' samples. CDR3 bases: TGTGCCAGCAGCCGTAAGGCGGCAGGGCCTAATGAAAAACTGTTTTTT. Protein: CASSRKAAGPNEKLFF.